This entry is about one T cell receptor (beta chain). Antigen specificity is unknown. The sample is drawn from a study of blood T cells in healthy people across ages. Study findings and constraints: Correlation between TCR beta diversity and naive T cell percentage was strong. In long-lived donors, naive CD4+ cell counts and diversity exceeded those of aged donors. Getting older went along with TCR beta diversity per million T cells dropping roughly linearly.

Alongside a J-beta primer mix, a sample-barcoded 5' primer served in a second PCR lasting about 6 to 11 cycles. Tags on each cDNA molecule came from a template-switch adaptor with 12 random nucleotides. MiXCR was run by TCRdb on the 5' RACE reads, yielding one entry per CDR3 protein. The sample gives more than 700,000 distinct CDR3 sequences, about 42% of which show up once; about a sixth is in the top ten. Germline V gene data show CDR1 as SGDLS and CDR2 as YYNGEE. This CDR3 comprises 13 residues. The V gene lost 1 base and the J gene lost 3 bases, with 7 bases spanning the gap. The TCR originated in a man older than 75 in good health. The rearrangement links TRBV9 to TRBJ1-1; tentative D call: TRBD1 (5 bases). Material: blood. This chain's CDR3 is CASSVLQDTEAFF. The CDR3 DNA is TGTGCCAGCAGCGTATTACAGGACACTGAAGCTTTCTTT.